What follows are 14 T cell receptor beta chains derived from one specimen sequenced in a study of blood T cell repertoires in COVID-19. Libraries were prepared by immunoSEQ multiplex PCR; TCRdb keeps only in-frame clonotypes and omits some of them. The repertoire holds about 100,000 clones, approximately 92% seen once, with 4.5% to 6% in the top ten. The sequenced material came from peripheral blood. Receptor source: a man aged 45-65 years with active COVID-19.

This rearrangement joins TRBV28 to TRBJ1-3; TRBD1 matches at 7 bases. Trimming cost V 7 bases and J 7 bases; bases outside gene matches: 10. The CDR3 has 14 residues. The V gene's germline CDR1 is MDHEN and CDR2 SYDVKM. CDR3 region: CASNTGTEGNTIYF. CDR3 nucleotide sequence: TGTGCCAGCAACACCGGGACAGAGGGGAACACCATATATTTT. Variable domain in full (rest from reference TRBV28 and TRBJ1-3): DVKVTQSSRYLVKRTGEKVFLECVQDMDHENMFWYRQDPGLGLRLIYFSYDVKMKEKGDIPEGYSVSREKKERFSLILESASTNQTSMYLCASNTGTEGNTIYFGEGSWLTVV.

The chain carries TRBV28 and TRBJ2-1, with TRBD2 matching 13 bases. The CDR3 is 16 amino acids. From germline, CDR1 is MDHEN and CDR2 SYDVKM. The junction had 8 bases not matched to a gene; V was cut back by 4 bases and J by 8 bases. CDR3 bases: TGTGCCAGCAGTTCGACTAGCGGGAGGTTTAGCTATGAGCAGTTCTTC. Its translation is CASSSTSGRFSYEQFF.

The V and J genes are TRBV4-1 and TRBJ1-1; 7 nucleotides agree with TRBD1. The junction had 6 bases not matched to a gene; V was cut back by 1 base and J by 1 base. CDR3 size: 16 residues. Germline values: CDR1 MGHRA, CDR2 YSYEKL. This CDR3 reads CASSQAGTERNTEAFF. The CDR3 DNA sequence: TGCGCCAGCAGCCAAGCCGGGACAGAGAGGAACACTGAAGCTTTCTTT.

CDR3 DNA sequence: TGTGCCAGCAGCCCTTTTGCGGGAGGAACGGAGCAGTTCTTC. The encoded protein is CASSPFAGGTEQFF. The V and J genes are TRBV7-3 and TRBJ2-1; 8 nucleotides line up with TRBD2. After removal of 5 bases from V and 10 bases from J, the junction contained 10 bases not matched to a gene. CDR1 and CDR2 (germline): SGHTA, FQGTGA. The CDR3 is made up of 14 amino acids.

This chain joins TRBV3-1 (or the pseudogene TRBV3-2) and TRBJ2-3; perhaps TRBD2 as D (6 bases). Germline CDR1 reads LGHDT; CDR2 reads YNNKEL (reference sequence). There are 13 residues in the CDR3. Trimming left V 4 bases short and J 3 bases short, with 8 bases between. The CDR3 sequence is CASSLGTTDTQYF. For the CDR3, the DNA is TGTGCCAGCAGCCTCGGGACTACAGATACGCAGTATTTT.

The chain is built from TRBV6-5 and TRBJ2-7, with 8 nucleotides matching TRBD1. The CDR3 has 16 residues. With V trimmed by 0 bases and J by 5 bases, 9 bases remained unmatched. Germline CDR1 and CDR2: MNHEY and SVGAGI. The CDR3 region is CASSYSGRTGSHEQYF. As DNA, the CDR3 is TGTGCCAGCAGTTACTCAGGGAGGACAGGGTCCCACGAGCAGTACTTC.

The V call is TRBV19, the J call TRBJ1-1; 8 bases align to TRBD1. V shed 11 bases, J shed 1 base, and the junction held 6 bases outside the gene matches. The CDR3 extends over 13 amino acids. CDR1 LNHDA and CDR2 SQIVND come from the germline V gene (reference sequence). The CDR3 DNA sequence: TGTGCCGCCGGGACAGGAGAGAACACTGAAGCTTTCTTT. The encoded protein is CAAGTGENTEAFF. Using reference TRBV19 and TRBJ1-1 for the parts outside the CDR3, the full variable domain is DGGITQSPKYLFRKEGQNVTLSCEQNLNHDAMYWYRQDPGQGLRLIYYSQIVNDFQKGDIAEGYSVSREKKESFPLTVTSAQKNPTAFYLCAAGTGENTEAFFGQGTRLTVV.

The chain has TRBV3-1 (or the pseudogene TRBV3-2) and TRBJ1-4; possible D gene TRBD1, 5 bases. The germline CDR1 and CDR2 sequences are LGHDT and YNNKEL (reference sequence). Trimming removed 0 bases at V and 8 bases at J, with 13 bases between. There are 15 residues in the CDR3. The CDR3 DNA follows: TGTGCCAGCAGCCAAGATTCGGGGGGAGAGGAAAAACTGTTTTTT. It specifies CASSQDSGGEEKLFF.

The rearrangement links TRBV5-1 to TRBJ2-2, with 7 bases that match TRBD1. Germline V gives CDR1 SGHRS, CDR2 YFSETQ. CDR3 size: 15 residues. Germline trimming cut 0 bases from V and 8 bases from J; bases unmatched to any gene: 7. CDR3 loop: CASSLGDSSVGELFF. CDR3 sequence (DNA): TGCGCCAGCAGCTTGGGGGACAGTAGCGTTGGGGAGCTGTTTTTT. The entire variable domain, with the rest obtained from reference TRBV5-1 and TRBJ2-2, is as follows: KAGVTQTPRYLIKTRGQQVTLSCSPISGHRSVSWYQQTPGQGLQFLFEYFSETQRNKGNFPGRFSGRQFSNSRSEMNVSTLELGDSALYLCASSLGDSSVGELFFGEGSRLTVL.

V gene TRBV7-3 combines with J gene TRBJ2-3; 9 bases line up with TRBD2. J was trimmed by 0 bases and V by 2 bases; bases with no gene match: 6. The CDR3 covers 17 residues. The V gene's germline CDR1 is SGHTA and CDR2 FQGTGA. The CDR3 reads CASSLVPSGTSTDTQYF. CDR3 nucleotide sequence: TGTGCCAGCAGCTTAGTTCCTAGCGGGACTAGCACAGATACGCAGTATTTT.

V and J are TRBV25-1 and TRBJ2-1; D possibly corresponds to TRBD2 (6 bases). Germline V gene sequence: CDR1 MGHDK, CDR2 SYGVNS. V lost 0 bases and J 4 bases, leaving 19 bases between the germline ends. This CDR3 contains 18 residues. The CDR3 protein is CASSEYFGPGEMYNEQFF. CDR3 in DNA: TGTGCCAGCAGTGAATATTTTGGGCCGGGGGAAATGTACAATGAGCAGTTCTTC.

The chain links TRBV28 to TRBJ1-2; D is undetermined. Trimming removed 6 bases at V and 3 bases at J, with 8 bases between. Germline V lookup: CDR1 MDHEN, CDR2 SYDVKM. This CDR3 is 12 amino acids long. The CDR3 is CASSSVDYGYTF. CDR3 nucleotide sequence: TGTGCCAGCAGCAGTGTTGACTATGGCTACACCTTC.

V usage is TRBV5-1 and J usage is TRBJ2-3; the match to TRBD1 covers 8 bases. Germline trimming cut 0 bases from V and 0 bases from J; bases unmatched to any gene: 6. In germline, CDR1 is SGHRS, CDR2 YFSETQ. The CDR3 is 17 residues long. The CDR3 coding sequence is TGCGCCAGCAGCTTGGCTCCGACAGGGGTTAGCACAGATACGCAGTATTTT. The encoded protein is CASSLAPTGVSTDTQYF.

The J gene is TRBJ2-7, the V gene TRBV7-6; 11 nucleotides agree with TRBD1. After removal of 2 bases from V and 7 bases from J, the junction contained 10 bases not matched to a gene. The germline V gene encodes CDR1 SGHVS and CDR2 FNYEAQ. CDR3 length equals 16 residues. The CDR3 protein is CASSLFSPGQGDEQYF. CDR3 in DNA: TGTGCCAGCAGCTTATTTAGCCCGGGACAGGGGGATGAGCAGTACTTC.